The 21 T cell receptor beta chains listed next were all sequenced from one sample in a study of PD-1 blockade in classical Hodgkin lymphoma. TCRdb's copy holds only in-frame clones and misses some; the assay was immunoSEQ multiplex PCR. Of tens of thousands of clones in the sample, approximately 71% were seen once. Every single patient, without exception, relapsed after autologous stem cell transplantation, and brentuximab vedotin exposure varied. The specimen was peripheral blood mononuclear cells (PBMCs), collected at baseline. These TCRs come from a human donor with classical Hodgkin lymphoma.

The chain joins TRBV7-9 to TRBJ2-5; weak D call: TRBD1 (5 bases). The J call may be incorrect, as the DNA end agrees better with TRBJ2-7. CDR1 and CDR2 (germline): SEHNR, FQNEAQ (reference sequence). This CDR3 is built from 13 residues. The CDR3 is CASGTTESYEQYF. DNA of the CDR3: TGTGCCAGCGGAACGACAGAGTCATACGAGCAGTACTTC.

The chain employs TRBV4-3 and TRBJ2-6; D gene uncertain. V was clipped by 2 bases and J by 4 bases, with 21 bases between them. Per the germline V gene, CDR1 is LGHNA and CDR2 is YSLEER. This CDR3 is built from 19 residues. In DNA, the CDR3 is TGCGCCAGCAGCCAACACCGCCTCCACAGTCAGTCCGGGGCCAACGTCCTGACTTTC. It specifies CASSQHRLHSQSGANVLTF.

As DNA, the CDR3 is TGTGCCAGCAGTACCTCCAAGGTGGGGAACTACGAGCAGTACTTC. Translated: CASSTSKVGNYEQYF. The V gene is TRBV27, the J gene TRBJ2-7, with D unclear. Germline V CDR1 and CDR2: MNHEY, SMNVEV (reference sequence). This CDR3 contains 15 residues. V lost 5 bases and J lost 3, with 17 bases in between.

The V call is TRBV11-2, the J call TRBJ2-5, with D perhaps assigned TRBD1 or TRBD2 (5 bases each). Trimming took off 3 bases at V and 3 bases at J, with 11 bases between the two ends. The germline V gene has CDR1 SGHAT and CDR2 FQNNGV. The CDR3 has 14 amino acids. In DNA, the CDR3 is TGTGCCAGCAGCTTCCGGGACCCTAAAGAGACCCAGTACTTC. This sequence encodes CASSFRDPKETQYF. Supplemented by reference TRBV11-2 and TRBJ2-5, the full variable domain reads EAGVAQSPRYKIIEKRQSVAFWCNPISGHATLYWYQQILGQGPKLLIQFQNNGVVDDSQLPKDRFSAERLKGVDSTLKIQPAKLEDSAVYLCASSFRDPKETQYFGPGTRLLVL.

This chain connects TRBV4-1 to TRBJ2-7; D is possibly TRBD1 (5 bases). V was shortened by 0 bases and J by 0 bases, with 9 bases between the two germline ends. Germline lookup yields CDR1 MGHRA and CDR2 YSYEKL. This CDR3 has 15 amino acids. CDR3 bases: TGCGCCAGCAGCCAAGATCAGGGCAGCTCCTACGAGCAGTACTTC. Its translation is CASSQDQGSSYEQYF.

The CDR3: CASSGTDYQETQYF. The CDR3 bases are TGTGCCAGCTCCGGGACAGACTACCAAGAGACCCAGTACTTC. The chain is built from TRBV18 and TRBJ2-5; the match to TRBD1 covers 7 bases. J lost 0 bases, V lost 6 bases, and 4 bases had no gene match. The CDR3 spans 14 residues. Looked up from germline, CDR1 is KGHSH and CDR2 is LQKENI.

This clone was detected only once. The V call is TRBV4-3, the J call TRBJ2-2, with D perhaps TRBD1 or TRBD2 (5 bases each). CDR3 size: 16 residues. Deletions cut 0 bases from V and 3 bases from J, with 11 bases between. Germline loops: CDR1 LGHNA, CDR2 YSLEER. In DNA, the CDR3 is TGCGCCAGCAGCCAAGATCATGGGGGTGACACCGGGGAGCTGTTTTTT. This sequence encodes CASSQDHGGDTGELFF.

The rearrangement uses TRBV5-1 and TRBJ1-1; D is uncertain. The germline V gene encodes CDR1 SGHRS and CDR2 YFSETQ. The CDR3 spans 11 residues. Trimming took 5 bases from V and 8 from J, leaving 10 bases between them. CDR3 amino acids: CASRGEMEAFF. In nucleotides, the CDR3 is TGCGCCAGCAGGGGTGAAATGGAAGCTTTCTTT.

The rearrangement uses TRBV28 and TRBJ2-7, with D possibly called TRBD1 or TRBD2 (5 bases each). The CDR3 covers 13 residues. Trimming removed 7 bases from V and 3 bases from J, with 13 bases in between. The germline CDR1 and CDR2 sequences are MDHEN and SYDVKM. This chain's CDR3 is CASTEGTDYEQYF. In DNA form, the CDR3 reads TGTGCCAGCACAGAAGGGACGGACTACGAGCAGTACTTC.

The gene calls are TRBV7-9 and TRBJ2-1; 11 bases line up with TRBD1. The V segment lost 4 bases and the J segment 6 bases; nucleotides outside the gene matches: 5. This CDR3 region has 15 residues. Germline CDR1 reads SEHNR; CDR2 reads FQNEAQ (reference sequence). This chain's CDR3 is CASSSGTGGSNEQFF. The CDR3 bases are TGTGCCAGCAGCTCCGGGACAGGGGGTTCCAATGAGCAGTTCTTC.

V is TRBV27 and J is TRBJ2-3; D is uncertain. CDR3 length: 18 amino acids. The germline V gene has CDR1 MNHEY and CDR2 SMNVEV (reference sequence). V was trimmed by 2 bases and J by 2 bases, leaving 20 bases between them. The CDR3 coding sequence is TGTGCCAGCAGTTTAAATTCCCCGTGGGCAGTAATCACAGATACGCAGTATTTT. Protein product: CASSLNSPWAVITDTQYF.

The chain carries TRBV6-5 and TRBJ1-4; a possible D gene is TRBD1 (6 bases). With 0 bases removed from V and 5 bases from J, the gap between germline ends came to 10 bases. The CDR3 has 15 residues. CDR1 is MNHEY, CDR2 SVGAGI, per germline. The chain's CDR3 is CASSYSTGWNEKLFF. The CDR3 coding sequence is TGTGCCAGCAGTTACTCCACAGGGTGGAATGAAAAACTGTTTTTT.

This clone was recorded a few times. The rearrangement uses TRBV28 and TRBJ2-5; D possibly corresponds to TRBD1 (6 bases). Germline assignment: CDR1 MDHEN and CDR2 SYDVKM. Trimming shortened V by 2 bases and J by 1 base, and 14 bases separated the two germline ends. The CDR3 totals 16 residues. The CDR3: CASSLNRDVLQETQYF. CDR3 in DNA: TGTGCCAGCAGTTTAAACAGGGATGTTCTCCAAGAGACCCAGTACTTC.

Only a few counts were recorded for this clone. The chain combines TRBV10-2 with TRBJ2-7, with D unresolved. Trimming left V 7 bases short and J 1 base short, with 14 bases between. This CDR3 region has 14 residues. The germline gives CDR1 WSHSY, CDR2 SAAADI. The CDR3 protein is CASNNDGPSYEQYF. The CDR3, as DNA: TGCGCCAGCAACAACGACGGTCCTTCCTACGAGCAGTACTTC.

This clone was recorded a few times. The CDR3 loop reads CASSLSPGGNQPQHF. Written as DNA, the CDR3 is TGTGCCAGCAGCCTGTCTCCCGGCGGCAATCAGCCCCAGCATTTT. The chain carries TRBV11-2 and TRBJ1-5; D call uncertain. Germline V gives CDR1 SGHAT, CDR2 FQNNGV. Trimming left V 5 bases short and J 2 bases short, with 13 bases between. CDR3 length equals 15 residues.

The chain carries TRBV2 and TRBJ2-3; D is unclear. Trimming removed 7 bases from V and 4 bases from J, with 9 bases in between. The CDR3 contains 12 residues. Germline V gives CDR1 SNHLY, CDR2 FYNNEI. DNA of the CDR3: TGTGCCAGCACTCCAGGCCCAGATACGCAGTATTTT. Amino acids: CASTPGPDTQYF. Together with reference TRBV2 and TRBJ2-3, the CDR3 gives the full variable domain: EPEVTQTPSHQVTQMGQEVILRCVPISNHLYFYWYRQILGQKVEFLVSFYNNEISEKSEIFDDQFSVERPDGSNFTLKIRSTKLEDSAMYFCASTPGPDTQYFGPGTRLTVL.

This sequence joins TRBV7-2 and TRBJ2-3; D gene uncertain. V dropped 3 bases and J dropped 1 base, with 5 bases sitting between them. CDR1 SGHTA and CDR2 FQGNSA come from the germline V gene. This CDR3 is built from 13 residues. The CDR3, as DNA: TGTGCCAGCAGCTTCACAGGCACAGATACGCAGTATTTT. This codes for CASSFTGTDTQYF.

The gene calls are TRBV7-2 and TRBJ1-3; no definite D call. Trimming left V 1 base short and J 0 bases short, with 4 bases between. This CDR3 has 14 amino acids. The germline V gene encodes CDR1 SGHTA and CDR2 FQGNSA. The chain's CDR3 is CASSLGLSGNTIYF. CDR3 sequence (DNA): TGTGCCAGCAGCTTAGGACTCTCTGGAAACACCATATATTTT.

CDR3 protein: CASSLQVSNQPQHF. The CDR3 nucleotides read TGTGCCAGCAGCCTACAAGTTAGCAATCAGCCCCAGCATTTT. The chain carries TRBV6-1 and TRBJ1-5; D is undetermined. Germline V CDR1 and CDR2: MNHNS, SASEGT. Trimming took off 6 bases at V and 0 bases at J, with 9 bases between the two ends. This CDR3 is built from 14 residues.

The CDR3 spells CAWIRYPTSSGNTIYF. Here the CDR3 DNA reads TGTGCCTGGATACGTTACCCGACGAGCTCTGGAAACACCATATATTTT. The chain joins TRBV30 to TRBJ1-3; D gene unclear. The CDR3 contains 16 residues. In germline, CDR1 is GTSNPN, CDR2 SVGIG (reference sequence). Between the trimmed V and J ends, which lost 4 bases and 0 bases, there was a span of 16 bases.

V usage is TRBV6-5 and J usage is TRBJ2-1; no clear D. V lost 0 bases to trimming and J lost 9 bases, with 9 bases between them. From germline, CDR1 is MNHEY and CDR2 SVGAGI. The CDR3 runs to 13 residues. The CDR3 DNA sequence: TGTGCCAGCAGTTACTCAGATAGGGCTGAGCAGTTCTTC. Its translation is CASSYSDRAEQFF.